The clone carrying this T cell receptor beta chain came up a few times. CDR1 SGDLS and CDR2 YYNGEE come from the germline V gene. CDR3 length: 17 amino acids. V lost 4 bases, J lost 2 bases, and 10 bases stayed unmatched. This entry belongs to a study of T cell responses to AZD1222 COVID-19 vaccine. Using immunoSEQ multiplex PCR, the repertoire was profiled, and TCRdb retains in-frame clones only, with some absent. The profile shows roughly 150,000 clones, approximately 89% of them singletons. The receptor was derived from an adult in good health. V usage is TRBV9 and J usage is TRBJ2-7; 12 bases match TRBD1. Sequences were derived from peripheral blood, sampled on day 0 of MenACWY control vaccination. The CDR3 DNA reads as TGTGCCAGCAGCCCTCCGGAAGGGACAGGGGGCCCCTACGAGCAGTACTTC. It codes for CASSPPEGTGGPYEQYF.